This T cell receptor (beta chain) emerged from a study of blood T cell repertoires in COVID-19. This clone came up once. Per germline, CDR1 SGDLS and CDR2 YYNGEE. The CDR3 loop spans 14 amino acids. V dropped 1 base and J dropped 1 base, with 9 bases sitting between them. Libraries were prepared by immunoSEQ multiplex PCR; TCRdb keeps only in-frame clonotypes and omits some of them. The data hold tens of thousands of clones, with over 75% observed a single time. The clonotype comes from a woman older than 75 with active or convalescent COVID-19. The rearrangement links TRBV9 to TRBJ2-7; no clear D. Sequences were obtained from peripheral blood. CDR3 nucleotide sequence: TGTGCCAGCAGCGTAACAGCTCGATCCTACGAGCAGTACTTC. As protein: CASSVTARSYEQYF. Full variable domain (missing parts from reference TRBV9 and TRBJ2-7): DSGVTQTPKHLITATGQRVTLRCSPRSGDLSVYWYQQSLDQGLQFLIQYYNGEERAKGNILERFSAQQFPDLHSELNLSSLELGDSALYFCASSVTARSYEQYFGPGTRLTVT.